This record covers a single TCR beta chain. The data were obtained in a study of blood T cell repertoires in COVID-19. Study at large: Acute and convalescent COVID-19 samples came from the United States, Italy and Spain. PBMCs, B-cell-depleted T cells, or T cells were the source of the cDNA or gDNA that made up the material.

In the source study's methods: Nucleated cell counts were estimated from reference gene primer amplification. Sequenced by immunoSEQ multiplex PCR; TCRdb stores in-frame clones only, minus some. The V and J calls and the clone size are those of that table, but D and trimming were determined from the DNA. Among some 200,000 clones listed, about four fifths were seen once. Sample: peripheral blood. This TCR was recovered from a woman in her thirties or forties with acute or convalescent COVID-19.

This chain's CDR3 is CASSLGRVGSNTEAFF. For the CDR3, the DNA is TGCGCCAGCAGCCTAGGGAGGGTGGGTTCGAACACTGAAGCTTTCTTT. V and J are TRBV4-1 and TRBJ1-1; D not resolved. Deletions cut 4 bases from V and 1 base from J, with 16 bases between. The CDR3 loop spans 16 amino acids. Germline V gene lookup returns CDR1 MGHRA and CDR2 YSYEKL.